The clone carrying this T cell receptor (beta chain) was counted a few times. Germline values: CDR1 DFQATT, CDR2 SNEGSKA (reference sequence). This CDR3 is 13 amino acids long. V was shortened by 1 base and J by 1 base, with 8 bases between the two germline ends. The record originates from a study of early T cells in non-severe SARS-CoV-2 infection. TCRdb reprocessed the 5' RACE reads with MiXCR, giving one entry per CDR3 protein. This sample has tens of thousands of distinct CDR3 sequences, with about 12% found just once. The clonotype comes from an adult who was a healthcare worker with PCR-confirmed SARS-CoV-2 infection or an uninfected control (not recorded which). Sequencing was performed on whole blood. This chain links TRBV20-1 with TRBJ2-7; D ambiguous. CDR3 sequence reads: CSARGSNSYEQYF. CDR3 nucleotides: TGCAGTGCTAGAGGGTCTAATTCCTACGAGCAGTACTTC.